These 25 T cell receptor beta chains came from one sample sequenced in a study of shared clonotypes between healthy human individuals. Naive CD8 cells, CD45RO-negative and positively selected for CCR7, excluded terminally differentiated effector memory CD45RA+ cells. TCRdb keeps only in-frame clones here, not all; method: immunoSEQ multiplex PCR. Altogether just over 2,000,000 clones are present, over 85% being singletons, with the ten largest covering roughly 1.1%. The material sequenced was naive CD8+ T cells sorted from blood. These receptors came from a young man in good health.

The chain recombines TRBV11-2 with TRBJ1-6; D remains unclear. V lost 2 bases and J 3 bases, leaving 11 bases between the germline ends. This CDR3 is built from 16 residues. CDR1 and CDR2 (germline): SGHAT, FQNNGV. The CDR3: CASSLRGAIYNSPLHF. CDR3 bases: TGTGCCAGCAGCTTACGGGGTGCCATCTATAATTCACCCCTCCACTTT.

This chain links TRBV25-1 with TRBJ2-7; a weak D match, TRBD2 (6 bases). The germline V gene has CDR1 MGHDK and CDR2 SYGVNS. The CDR3 is made up of 12 amino acids. Trimming took 10 bases from V and 3 from J, leaving 13 bases between them. The CDR3 here is CATTAGSYEQYF. Here the CDR3 DNA reads TGTGCCACCACGGCCGGGAGCTACGAGCAGTACTTC.

On this clone itself: Other DNA sequences within the sample encode an identical CDR3. The gene calls are TRBV28 and TRBJ2-1; D call uncertain. The germline gives CDR1 MDHEN, CDR2 SYDVKM. This CDR3 contains 12 residues. The V end lost 5 bases, the J end lost 3 bases, and 5 bases lay between the germline ends. The CDR3 sequence: CASSLSYNEQFF. The CDR3 coding sequence is TGTGCCAGCAGTCTTAGCTACAATGAGCAGTTCTTC. Full variable domain (remainder filled in from reference TRBV28 and TRBJ2-1): DVKVTQSSRYLVKRTGEKVFLECVQDMDHENMFWYRQDPGLGLRLIYFSYDVKMKEKGDIPEGYSVSREKKERFSLILESASTNQTSMYLCASSLSYNEQFFGPGTRLTVL.

The chain employs TRBV5-1 and TRBJ2-2; D gene uncertain. Germline CDR1 and CDR2: SGHRS and YFSETQ. This CDR3 region has 13 residues. Trimming shortened V by 0 bases and J by 4 bases, and 4 bases separated the two germline ends. CDR3: CASSLAVTGELFF. CDR3 nucleotide sequence: TGCGCCAGCAGCTTGGCCGTCACCGGGGAGCTGTTTTTT.

Only one count was recorded for this clone. V usage is TRBV11-3 and J usage is TRBJ2-3, with D possibly matching TRBD2 (5 bases). V lost 2 bases to trimming and J lost 3 bases, with 9 bases between them. The CDR3 consists of 14 residues. Looked up from germline, CDR1 is SGHNT and CDR2 is YENEEA. CDR3 sequence reads: CASSLSRGTDTQYF. CDR3 nucleotide sequence: TGTGCCAGCAGCTTATCTCGGGGAACAGATACGCAGTATTTT.

The chain carries TRBV4-2 and TRBJ1-3; D unclear. V lost 3 bases to trimming and J lost 0 bases, with 12 bases between them. The CDR3 has 16 residues. The germline CDR1 and CDR2 sequences are LGHNA and YNFKEQ. The CDR3 DNA sequence: TGTGCCAGCAGCCATATCGGGGTAGTCTCTGGAAACACCATATATTTT. Translating gives CASSHIGVVSGNTIYF.

The sample holds a few counts of this clone. The V call is TRBV7-9, the J call TRBJ2-7; TRBD2 aligns across 10 bases. In germline, CDR1 is SEHNR, CDR2 FQNEAQ (reference sequence). The J segment lost 4 bases and the V segment lost 1 base, leaving 1 base of the junction unmatched. The CDR3 has 14 residues. The CDR3 sequence: CASSLVAGGYEQYF. The CDR3 bases are TGTGCCAGCAGCTTAGTAGCGGGAGGTTACGAGCAGTACTTC.

In its sample, this clone was seen once. The chain couples TRBV11-2 to TRBJ2-7; perhaps TRBD2 as D (6 bases). CDR1 SGHAT and CDR2 FQNNGV come from the germline V gene. V lost 0 bases, J lost 7 bases, and 7 bases lay in between. The CDR3 totals 12 residues. CDR3 nucleotide sequence: TGTGCCAGCAGCTTAGATGGGAGGGAGCAGTACTTC. It is translated as CASSLDGREQYF.

V is TRBV5-1 and J is TRBJ2-1, with TRBD2 identical over 13 bases. The V and J ends lost 1 base and 2 bases, in that order; junction bases with no gene match: 9. Germline-derived CDR1 and CDR2 are SGHRS and YFSETQ. There are 19 residues in the CDR3. CDR3 in amino acids: CASSLQGLAGPVAYNEQFF. The CDR3 nucleotides are TGCGCCAGCAGCTTGCAGGGACTAGCGGGGCCGGTAGCCTACAATGAGCAGTTCTTC.

This clone was counted once. Other DNA sequences in the same sample also yield this CDR3. This sequence joins TRBV6-5 and TRBJ2-3; D is unresolved. The CDR3 totals 11 residues. Per germline, CDR1 MNHEY and CDR2 SVGAGI. V lost 5 bases, J lost 5 bases, and 5 bases lay in between. CDR3 DNA sequence: TGTGCCAGCAGTCTTGGAGATACGCAGTATTTT. Encoded protein: CASSLGDTQYF.

The rearrangement uses TRBV27 and TRBJ2-5; 9 nucleotides match TRBD2. CDR1 is MNHEY and CDR2 is SMNVEV in the germline V gene (reference sequence). The CDR3 extends over 16 amino acids. The junction had 9 bases not matched to a gene; V was cut back by 2 bases and J by 5 bases. CDR3 in amino acids: CASSLIRVAGVETQYF. In nucleotides, the CDR3 is TGTGCCAGCAGTTTAATTCGGGTAGCGGGAGTGGAGACCCAGTACTTC.

The chain links TRBV12-2 to TRBJ2-4. TRBV12-2 counts as a pseudogene. The CDR3 extends over 16 amino acids. The CDR3 DNA reads TGTGCAAGTCGCTCCCCCTACATGCTAGCCAAAAACATTCAGTACTTC. Amino acids: CASRSPYMLAKNIQYF.

This clone showed up just a few times. The chain links TRBV28 to TRBJ1-5, with no clear D. V lost 10 bases, J lost 7 bases, and 14 bases lay in between. The CDR3 spans 12 residues. Germline CDR1 reads MDHEN; CDR2 reads SYDVKM. This CDR3 is CATGVPGQPQHF. In DNA, the CDR3 is TGTGCCACGGGCGTTCCGGGCCAGCCCCAGCATTTT.

DNA for the CDR3: TGTGCCAGCAGTTACTCGAATGGGGTCGGAGAGACCCAGTACTTC. This encodes CASSYSNGVGETQYF. The V gene is TRBV6-5, the J gene TRBJ2-5, with no clear D. Germline CDR1 reads MNHEY; CDR2 reads SVGAGI. This CDR3 comprises 15 residues. V dropped 0 bases and J dropped 4 bases, with 12 bases sitting between them.

The J gene is TRBJ2-5, the V gene TRBV28; D is possibly TRBD1 (5 bases). This CDR3 has 16 residues. Germline assignment: CDR1 MDHEN and CDR2 SYDVKM. The CDR3 DNA sequence: TGTGCTACCGCGGCCCCGACAGCCACCTTTCAAGAGACCCAGTACTTC. It translates to CATAAPTATFQETQYF.

This chain links TRBV7-9 with TRBJ2-3; D not certain. Trimming cost V 5 bases and J 0 bases, with 12 bases left between them. CDR3 length: 15 amino acids. Germline V CDR1 and CDR2: SEHNR, FQNEAQ (reference sequence). This chain's CDR3 is CASSPGDLSTDTQYF. In nucleotides, the CDR3 is TGTGCCAGCAGCCCCGGTGACCTTAGCACAGATACGCAGTATTTT.

About this clone: Other DNA sequences from this sample encode an identical CDR3 as well. This chain links TRBV19 with TRBJ2-3, with D unresolved. V was trimmed by 2 bases and J by 2 bases, leaving 5 bases between them. The CDR3 has 13 amino acids. Germline V lookup: CDR1 LNHDA, CDR2 SQIVND (reference sequence). In DNA, the CDR3 is TGTGCCAGTAGTATATGGGACACAGATACGCAGTATTTT. This codes for CASSIWDTDTQYF.

The V and J genes are TRBV7-9 and TRBJ1-2, with D tentatively TRBD1 (6 bases). This CDR3 comprises 14 residues. Germline V CDR1 and CDR2: SEHNR, FQNEAQ (reference sequence). V shed 5 bases and J shed 2 bases, with 12 bases lying between them. For the CDR3, the DNA is TGTGCCAGCAGCACGGGAGGGGGAAACTATGGCTACACCTTC. Translated: CASSTGGGNYGYTF.

This clone was recorded once. The chain couples TRBV30 to TRBJ1-1; tentatively, D is TRBD1 (6 bases). This CDR3 has 14 residues. With 2 bases removed from V and 5 bases from J, the gap between germline ends came to 15 bases. CDR1 and CDR2 (germline): GTSNPN, SVGIG (reference sequence). The CDR3 reads CAWSHGGLGTEAFF. The CDR3 DNA reads as TGTGCCTGGAGTCATGGGGGCCTGGGAACTGAAGCTTTCTTT.

This chain uses TRBV19 with TRBJ2-2; no reliable D call. Germline V gives CDR1 LNHDA, CDR2 SQIVND (reference sequence). V lost 5 bases, J lost 4 bases, and 17 bases lay in between. The CDR3 spans 16 residues. CDR3 nucleotide sequence: TGTGCCAGTAGTCACCTAGGCGGCCAAAGCACCGGGGAGCTGTTTTTT. Translating it yields CASSHLGGQSTGELFF.

The chain joins TRBV27 to TRBJ2-7; 8 bases map to TRBD1. The length of the CDR3 is 15 residues. V lost 5 bases, J lost 2 bases, and 8 bases stayed unmatched. The germline V gene has CDR1 MNHEY and CDR2 SMNVEV (reference sequence). CDR3 protein: CASSQLRTGTYEQYF. DNA for the CDR3: TGTGCCAGCAGTCAACTTCGGACAGGGACCTACGAGCAGTACTTC.

The V call is TRBV4-2, the J call TRBJ2-7, with 9 positions matching TRBD1. The CDR3 is made up of 15 amino acids. J gave up 4 bases and V 2 bases, and 6 bases lay outside the gene matches. CDR1 and CDR2 from the germline V gene are LGHNA and YNFKEQ. CDR3 nucleotide sequence: TGTGCCAGCAGCCAACGGGACAGGGCAGATTACGAGCAGTACTTC. This codes for CASSQRDRADYEQYF.

J is TRBJ2-1 and V is TRBV9; 7 nucleotides match TRBD2. Germline V lookup: CDR1 SGDLS, CDR2 YYNGEE. Trimming took 0 bases from V and 2 from J; bases not matched to a gene: 5. The CDR3 is 16 residues long. The CDR3: CASSVGSGTTYNEQFF. In nucleotides, the CDR3 is TGTGCCAGCAGCGTAGGGAGCGGGACCACCTACAATGAGCAGTTCTTC.

The CDR3 is CASSSRTGGLDTEAFF. The CDR3 DNA reads TGTGCCAGTAGTTCTCGGACAGGGGGCTTGGACACTGAAGCTTTCTTT. The chain employs TRBV19 and TRBJ1-1, with TRBD1 matching over 11 bases. This CDR3 has 16 amino acids. CDR1 and CDR2 from the germline V gene are LNHDA and SQIVND (reference sequence). The trim removed 5 bases at V and 3 bases at J, leaving 8 bases unmatched.

The V and J genes are TRBV13 and TRBJ2-7; D is tentatively TRBD1 or TRBD2 (6 bases each). V lost 0 bases to trimming and J lost 3 bases, with 15 bases between them. The V gene's germline CDR1 is PRHDT and CDR2 FYEKMQ (reference sequence). This CDR3 is built from 16 residues. The CDR3 DNA reads TGTGCCAGCAGCTTAGGCCCGGGGGCAGGGATCTACGAGCAGTACTTC. Amino acids: CASSLGPGAGIYEQYF.